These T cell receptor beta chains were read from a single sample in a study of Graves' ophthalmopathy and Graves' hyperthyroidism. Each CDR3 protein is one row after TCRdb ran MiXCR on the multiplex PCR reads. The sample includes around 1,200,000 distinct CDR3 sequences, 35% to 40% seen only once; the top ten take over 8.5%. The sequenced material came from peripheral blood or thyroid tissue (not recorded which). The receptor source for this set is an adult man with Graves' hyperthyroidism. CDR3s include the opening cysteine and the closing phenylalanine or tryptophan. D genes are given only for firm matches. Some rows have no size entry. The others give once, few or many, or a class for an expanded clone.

CASSLLKREGKETQYF | TGCGCCAGCAGCTTGTTAAAGCGGGAGGGAAAAGAGACCCAGTACTTC | TRBD2 | TRBJ2-5 | TRBV5-1 | -
CASSDGRGYEQYF | TGTGCCAGTAGTGACGGGAGAGGGTACGAGCAGTACTTC | - | TRBJ2-7 | TRBV19 | few
CASVMKGTYEQYF | TGTGCCAGTGTCATGAAGGGGACCTACGAGCAGTACTTC | - | TRBJ2-7 | TRBV7-2 | once
CASSLVRGVGDSPLHF | TGTGCCAGCAGCTTGGTCAGGGGAGTCGGTGATTCACCCCTCCACTTT | - | TRBJ1-6 | TRBV5-8 | many
CASSEGTFSYEQFF | TGCGCCAGCAGTGAGGGGACTTTCTCCTACGAGCAGTTCTTC | - | TRBJ2-1 | TRBV2 | -
CATSLSLHNNQPQHF | TGTGCCACCAGCCTATCTTTACACAACAATCAGCCCCAGCATTTT | - | TRBJ1-5 | TRBV15 | few
CSVPGTGSGANVLTF | TGCAGCGTACCCGGGACCGGCTCTGGGGCCAACGTCCTGACTTTC | - | TRBJ2-6 | TRBV29-1 | many
CASSPGQGARGTEAFF | TGTGCCAGCAGCCCGGGACAGGGGGCGCGGGGCACTGAAGCTTTCTTT | TRBD1 | TRBJ1-1 | TRBV7-2 | few
CSARDSRGYQPQHF | TGCAGTGCTAGAGATTCACGGGGGTATCAGCCCCAGCATTTT | - | TRBJ1-5 | TRBV20-1 | many
CASSQEPRSQPQHF | TGCGCCAGCAGCCAAGAACCCCGGAGTCAGCCCCAGCATTTT | - | TRBJ1-5 | TRBV4-1 | many
CSAPRPWDTGELFF | TGCAGTGCTCCTCGGCCCTGGGACACCGGGGAGCTGTTTTTT | - | TRBJ2-2 | TRBV20-1 | many
CASSSRDRGPGYGYTF | TGTGCCAGCAGCTCCCGGGACAGGGGGCCGGGCTATGGCTACACCTTC | TRBD1 | TRBJ1-2 | TRBV7-2 | -
CSARPGNTIYF | TGCAGTGCTCGACCGGGAAACACCATATATTTT | - | TRBJ1-3 | TRBV20-1 | -
CASRGGGNQPQHF | TGTGCCAGCAGGGGAGGGGGCAATCAGCCCCAGCATTTT | - | TRBJ1-5 | TRBV12-3/TRBV12-4 | many
CASSRDRASKGNTIYF | TGTGCCAGCAGCCGGGACAGGGCTTCGAAAGGAAACACCATATATTTT | TRBD1 | TRBJ1-3 | TRBV7-9 | many
CASSLVGWRQPQHF | TGTGCCAGCAGCTTAGTCGGGTGGCGTCAGCCCCAGCATTTT | - | TRBJ1-5 | TRBV7-9 | many
CASSQGSPSRPSF | TGCGCCAGCAGCCAAGGAAGCCCCTCCCGCCCTAGTTTT | - | TRBJ1-4 | TRBV4-1 | -
CASSQVLGGNTIYF | TGCGCCAGCAGCCAAGTCCTAGGGGGAAACACCATATATTTT | - | TRBJ1-3 | TRBV4-3 | few
CASSQVESREETQYF | TGCGCCAGCAGCCAAGTGGAGTCCAGGGAAGAGACCCAGTACTTC | - | TRBJ2-5 | TRBV4-3 | few
CSGRGHYGYTIYF | TGCAGCGGGAGGGGTCACTATGGCTACACCATATATTTT | - | TRBJ1-3 | TRBV29-1 | -
CASSLGHYEQYF | TGTGCCAGCAGTTTAGGACACTACGAGCAGTACTTC | - | TRBJ2-7 | TRBV12-3/TRBV12-4 | many
CASQAHSGETQYF | TGTGCCTCCCAAGCTCATAGCGGAGAGACCCAGTACTTC | - | TRBJ2-5 | TRBV10-3 | many
CASSSQHKTGRNEQYF | TGTGCCAGCAGCTCCCAACACAAGACGGGAAGGAATGAGCAGTACTTC | - | TRBJ2-7 | TRBV7-8 | few
CASSQEYPPGELFF | TGCGCCAGCAGCCAAGAATACCCACCAGGGGAGCTGTTTTTT | - | TRBJ2-2 | TRBV4-1 | -
CSSRGVNTEAFF | TGCAGCAGTCGGGGAGTGAACACTGAAGCTTTCTTT | - | TRBJ1-1 | TRBV29-1 | -
CAIGESPVYGYTF | TGTGCCATCGGCGAGTCACCGGTCTATGGCTACACCTTC | - | TRBJ1-2 | TRBV10-3 | -
CASSENRGSIDGYTF | TGTGCCAGCAGTGAAAACAGGGGGAGTATTGATGGCTACACCTTC | TRBD1 | TRBJ1-2 | TRBV2 | many
CATSSSAGGVETQYF | TGTGCCACCAGCAGCTCCGCCGGAGGGGTAGAGACCCAGTACTTC | - | TRBJ2-5 | TRBV15 | few
CASSSLGQGAYYGYTF | TGTGCCAGCAGCTCGCTCGGACAGGGGGCTTACTATGGCTACACCTTC | TRBD1 | TRBJ1-2 | TRBV7-2 | many
CASLGRFLGQPQHF | TGTGCCAGTTTGGGCCGCTTTTTAGGTCAGCCCCAGCATTTT | - | TRBJ1-5 | TRBV19 | many
CSALGQDQYEQYF | TGCAGTGCTCTGGGACAAGACCAATACGAGCAGTACTTC | - | TRBJ2-7 | TRBV20-1 | many
CSIGGQGIALHF | TGCAGTATAGGGGGACAGGGCATAGCCCTCCACTTT | TRBD1 | TRBJ1-6 | TRBV20-1 | -
CAISYSNRERRTLEAFF | TGTGCCATCAGTTACTCAAACCGGGAACGGCGGACACTCGAAGCTTTCTTT | - | TRBJ1-1 | TRBV10-3 | -
CASTKIRWDTEAFF | TGTGCCAGTACCAAAATACGGTGGGACACTGAAGCTTTCTTT | - | TRBJ1-1 | TRBV19 | many
CASGLVLAGASPLHF | TGTGCTAGTGGTTTGGTACTTGCGGGGGCTTCACCCCTCCACTTT | - | TRBJ1-6 | TRBV12-3/TRBV12-4 | -
CASSLTRGDEQYF | TGTGCCAGCAGCTTAACCCGGGGGGACGAGCAGTACTTC | TRBD2 | TRBJ2-7 | TRBV7-3 | -
CASSLLQAVKYYGYTF | TGTGCCAGCAGTTTATTGCAGGCCGTGAAGTACTATGGCTACACCTTC | - | TRBJ1-2 | TRBV7-2 | few
CSAALGNTGELFF | TGCAGTGCTGCCTTAGGGAACACCGGGGAGCTGTTTTTT | - | TRBJ2-2 | TRBV20-1 | -
CASSGDINTEAFF | TGTGCCAGCAGTGGGGACATAAACACTGAAGCTTTCTTT | - | TRBJ1-1 | TRBV6-5 | -
CASLKTGVSNQPQHF | TGTGCCAGCCTCAAGACAGGGGTTAGCAATCAGCCCCAGCATTTT | TRBD1 | TRBJ1-5 | TRBV19 | few
CASSANTYEQYF | TGTGCCAGCAGCGCCAACACCTACGAGCAGTACTTC | - | TRBJ2-7 | TRBV7-8 | -
CASVHSGNTIYF | TGTGCCAGTGTCCATAGCGGAAACACCATATATTTT | - | TRBJ1-3 | TRBV6-6 | -
CASSQDRGGGADGYTF | TGTGCCAGCAGCCAAGATAGAGGCGGGGGGGCGGATGGCTACACCTTC | - | TRBJ1-2 | TRBV4-2 | few